The clone carrying this T cell receptor (beta chain) appeared a single time. Genomic DNA from each subset was divided evenly over several immunoSEQ plates. TCRdb's copy holds only in-frame clones and misses some; the assay was immunoSEQ multiplex PCR. The table includes roughly 520,000 clones, roughly 95% detected once. This record belongs to a study of shared clonotypes between healthy human individuals. This CDR3 is 18 amino acids long. The V call is TRBV21-1, the J call TRBJ2-7; the table calls TRBD2, which could not be checked here. TRBV21-1 has pseudogene status. The TCR sequence derives from a woman in her twenties or thirties in good health. Input material: naive CD4+ T cells sorted from blood. Subset specified: CD45RA+ positively selected. CDR3 nucleotide sequence: TGTGCCAGCAGCAAAGTGCTAGCGGGAGGGAGGGGACTTCACGAGCAGTACTTC. Translated: CASSKVLAGGRGLHEQYF.